This T cell receptor beta chain comes out of a study of cytomegalovirus exposure and HLA in healthy donors. Whole-study results and caveats: The classifier reportedly diagnosed cytomegalovirus status with high sensitivity and specificity.

It was with 60 Vbeta and 13 Jbeta primers that the PCR ran. The data were produced by immunoSEQ multiplex PCR, yet TCRdb's version contains in-frame clones alone and is incomplete. The sample has approximately 150,000 clones, around 68% seen once. Note on this clone: Its matching antigen is unknown.

Germline trimming cut 0 bases from V and 10 bases from J; bases unmatched to any gene: 10. CDR3 length equals 16 residues. The germline gives CDR1 MGHRA, CDR2 YSYEKL. V usage is TRBV4-1 and J usage is TRBJ2-1; 9 positions agree with TRBD1. The sequenced material came from PBMCs. The source is a man in his thirties or forties in good health and CMV-seropositive. The chain's CDR3 is CASSQEHRGPLNEQFF. DNA of the CDR3: TGCGCCAGCAGCCAAGAACACAGGGGGCCTTTGAACGAGCAGTTCTTC.